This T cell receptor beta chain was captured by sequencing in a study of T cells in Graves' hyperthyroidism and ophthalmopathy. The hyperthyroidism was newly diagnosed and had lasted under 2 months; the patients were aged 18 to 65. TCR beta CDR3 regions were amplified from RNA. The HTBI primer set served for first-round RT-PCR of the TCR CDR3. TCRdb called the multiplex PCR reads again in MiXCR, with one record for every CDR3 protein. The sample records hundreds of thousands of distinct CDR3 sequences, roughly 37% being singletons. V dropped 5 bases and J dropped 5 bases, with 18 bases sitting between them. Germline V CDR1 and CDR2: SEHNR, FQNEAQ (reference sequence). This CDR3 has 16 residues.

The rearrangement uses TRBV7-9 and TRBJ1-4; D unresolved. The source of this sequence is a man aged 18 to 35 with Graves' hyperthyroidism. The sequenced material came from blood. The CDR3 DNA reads TGTGCCAGCAGCCATGTGATTCCGGACGGGAATGAAAAACTGTTTTTT. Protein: CASSHVIPDGNEKLFF.